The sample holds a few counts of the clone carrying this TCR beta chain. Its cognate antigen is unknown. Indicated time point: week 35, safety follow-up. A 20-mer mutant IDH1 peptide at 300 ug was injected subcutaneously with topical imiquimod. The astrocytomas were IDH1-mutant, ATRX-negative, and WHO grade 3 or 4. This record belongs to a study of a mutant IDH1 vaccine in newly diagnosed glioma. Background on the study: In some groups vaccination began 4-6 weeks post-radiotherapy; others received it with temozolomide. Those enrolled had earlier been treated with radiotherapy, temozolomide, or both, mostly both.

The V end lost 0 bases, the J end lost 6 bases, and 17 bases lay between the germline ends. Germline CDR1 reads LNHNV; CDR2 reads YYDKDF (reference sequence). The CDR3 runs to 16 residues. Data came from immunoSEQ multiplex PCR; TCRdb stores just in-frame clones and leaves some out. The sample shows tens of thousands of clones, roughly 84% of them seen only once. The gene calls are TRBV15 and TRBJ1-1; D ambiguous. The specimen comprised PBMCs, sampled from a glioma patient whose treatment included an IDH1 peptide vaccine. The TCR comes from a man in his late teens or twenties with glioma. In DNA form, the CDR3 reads TGTGCCACCAGCAGAGATCGGGGTCAGTGGGCCCCTGAAGCTTTCTTT. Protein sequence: CATSRDRGQWAPEAFF.